This T cell receptor (beta chain) comes out of a study of shared clonotypes between healthy human individuals. Study overall: CD4 naive and CD4 memory each took three plates per donor, while CD8 naive took two and CD8 memory one.

Concerning this clone: Its specificity is not known.

The CDR3 is 11 amino acids. CDR1 and CDR2 (germline): SQVTM, ANQGSEA. The V end was cut by 4 bases, the J end by 5 bases, with 5 bases between. Study conclusions and caveats: What limited the represented genetic and exposure-history diversity was the small number of donors. The study's rarefaction showed incomplete sorted-subset sequencing despite large depth.

CD45RO-negative CD8 cells positively selected for CCR7 made up the naive population, which excluded terminally differentiated effector memory CD45RA+ cells. Healthy and HIV-negative, the adult donors had no recent acute infections or vaccinations. Repertoires were generated with immunoSEQ multiplex PCR, while TCRdb's copy carries only in-frame clones and drops some. The sample carries over 2,000,000 clones, over 85% recorded once. The sequence was obtained from a man between 18 and 29 years old in good health. Some clones in this sample may be carry-over from other donors' samples. The chain carries TRBV29-1 and TRBJ2-2; unclear D gene. The sample consisted of naive CD8+ T cells from PBMCs. The CDR3 loop reads CSVVMTGELFF. In DNA form, the CDR3 reads TGCAGCGTTGTTATGACCGGGGAGCTGTTTTTT.